This T cell receptor beta chain is from a study of T cell responses to AZD1222 COVID-19 vaccine. Sequencing used immunoSEQ multiplex PCR; TCRdb keeps in-frame clones, though not all of them. The data hold roughly 70,000 clones, with roughly nine tenths observed a single time. The ends were cut back, 1 base at V and 4 bases at J, with 13 bases in the middle. Germline lookup yields CDR1 LGHDT and CDR2 YNNKEL (reference sequence). The CDR3 loop spans 15 amino acids. V usage is TRBV3-1 (or the pseudogene TRBV3-2) and J usage is TRBJ2-5, with a weak D call TRBD2 (5 bases). This clonotype was sampled from an adult in good health. This specimen consisted of peripheral blood, obtained on day 0 of AZD1222 vaccination. CDR3 amino acids: CASSQGGIFRETQYF. CDR3 bases: TGTGCCAGCAGCCAAGGAGGGATTTTCCGAGAGACCCAGTACTTC.